The sequence of this T cell receptor (beta chain) was determined in a study of blood T cell repertoires in COVID-19. Sequencing used immunoSEQ multiplex PCR; TCRdb keeps in-frame clones, though not all of them. Here the sample spans about 220,000 clones, roughly nine tenths being singletons. The CDR3 extends over 16 amino acids. The V gene end was trimmed by 5 bases and the J gene end by 8 bases; junction bases not matched to a gene: 15. Germline loops: CDR1 SGHVS, CDR2 FQNEAQ. Participants reported their clinical history, and cohort assignment relied on those reports. The chain recombines TRBV7-8 with TRBJ2-4; 7 nucleotides line up with TRBD1. The receptor comes from a woman aged 18-30 years in a cohort exposed to, infected with or recovered from COVID-19 (not recorded which). Sequencing was performed on PBMCs or T cells enriched from blood (not recorded which). The CDR3 region has the DNA TGTGCCAGCAGCACTAAGTCCACAGGGGCCCGGGACATTCAGTACTTC. Its translation: CASSTKSTGARDIQYF.